The present T cell receptor (beta chain) was sequenced within a study of blood T cell repertoires in COVID-19. This clone was seen a handful of times. The authors' processing: Nucleated cell counts were estimated from reference gene primer amplification. Generated by immunoSEQ multiplex PCR, the TCRdb table keeps only in-frame clones and is missing some. V, J and clone size reflect that table, while D and trimming were determined from the DNA. The table includes some 120,000 clones, roughly 79% detected once. Germline assignment: CDR1 SGHDN and CDR2 FVKESK. This CDR3 is 23 amino acids long. V lost 1 base and J lost 0, with 31 bases in between.

This TCR derives from an elderly man with acute or convalescent COVID-19. The genes are TRBV14 and TRBJ1-5; a weak D match, TRBD1 (5 bases). Sequencing used peripheral blood. This CDR3 is CASSQGKGRAFRVRGYSNQPQHF. In DNA form, the CDR3 reads TGTGCCAGCAGCCAAGGAAAGGGAAGGGCCTTCAGGGTGCGGGGCTATAGCAATCAGCCCCAGCATTTT.